The clone carrying this T cell receptor (beta chain) was recorded many times. The data were taken from a study of T cells in Graves' hyperthyroidism and ophthalmopathy. Study-wide background: Peripheral blood was secured at the point of initial diagnosis, before any treatment.

Researchers amplified the TCR beta CDR3 regions from RNA transcripts. HTBI primers were the set used in a first-round RT-PCR of the TCR CDR3. TCRdb passed the multiplex PCR reads through MiXCR, listing each CDR3 protein once. The top ten clones hold about 3.9% of a sample with about 610,000 distinct CDR3 sequences, roughly 14% of them seen once. Patients were excluded for uncontrolled infection, other autoimmune disease, pregnancy or lactation. Germline CDR1 reads MNHEY; CDR2 reads SVGEGT. V shed 4 bases and J 2 bases; nucleotides not matched to a gene: 3. This CDR3 contains 14 residues. The chain is built from TRBV6-2 or TRBV6-3 and TRBJ2-5, with 8 bases matching TRBD1. This sequence was found in a woman aged 40 to 50 with Graves' ophthalmopathy. Material for sequencing was blood. Written as DNA, the CDR3 is TGTGCCAGCAGTTTCCGGGACAGGCAAGAGACCCAGTACTTC. Protein: CASSFRDRQETQYF.